A single TCR beta chain is shown here with its context. Per germline, CDR1 PRHDT and CDR2 FYEKMQ (reference sequence). The CDR3 covers 14 residues. The ends were cut back, 5 bases at V and 2 bases at J, with 11 bases in the middle. This specimen belongs to a study of T cell changes during pregnancy in multiple sclerosis. Clones were sequenced by immunoSEQ multiplex PCR, and TCRdb holds only the in-frame ones, with some missing. The sample has fewer than 85,000 clones, more than 90% seen once. Sequences were derived from peripheral blood, sampled in the second trimester of pregnancy. This receptor was obtained from a female donor with multiple sclerosis, enrolled in a pregnancy study. The chain joins TRBV13 to TRBJ2-3; maybe TRBD2 (6 bases). The CDR3 nucleotides read TGTGCCAGCAGCCCAGCGGGTAACACAGATACGCAGTATTTT. This encodes CASSPAGNTDTQYF.